This T cell receptor (beta chain) was obtained from a study of blood T cells in healthy people across ages. Study-level results: Estimates of diversity drawn from one million T cells were considered underestimates. Unsorted PBMCs ruled out conclusive naive versus antigen-experienced comparison.

Comments on this clonotype: Its antigen remains unknown.

With a J-beta primer mix and a sample-barcoded 5' primer, a second PCR ran roughly 6 to 11 cycles. MiXCR, applied by TCRdb to the 5' RACE reads, yields one record per CDR3 protein. Of approximately 600,000 distinct CDR3 sequences in the sample, roughly 53% were seen once. The sample taken for sequencing was blood. This receptor was identified in a man aged 55 to 70 in good health.

The CDR3 protein is CSAKPLGRETQYF. In DNA form, the CDR3 reads TGCAGTGCTAAACCCCTCGGGAGGGAGACCCAGTACTTC. The chain is built from TRBV20-1 and TRBJ2-5; 7 positions agree with TRBD2. V was clipped by 4 bases and J by 5 bases; unmatched bases: 7. This CDR3 is 13 amino acids long. From germline, CDR1 is DFQATT and CDR2 SNEGSKA (reference sequence).